The present T cell receptor (beta chain) was sequenced within a study of lung T cells in sarcoidosis with Löfgren's syndrome (dated by TCRdb to the late 2010s). Broadly, across the study: Sarcoidosis was described as a granulomatous, mainly pulmonary disease marked by CD4+ T cell accumulation in bronchoalveolar lavage fluid. The repertoire analyses concentrated on Lofgren's syndrome patients. What the study reported, not specific to this receptor: Multiple Lofgren's syndrome patients were reported to share TRAV12-1 and TRBV2 CDR3 motifs, a finding that suggests public CD4+ TCR repertoires. Recognition of a sarcoidosis-associated antigen was only suggested, and the antigen itself remained putative and was not identified. In Lofgren's syndrome patients, relative to control subjects, TRAV12-1 and TRBV2 were reported to be the most expanded V gene segments. Analysis of alphabeta pairing showed that TRAV12-1 paired preferentially with TRBV2, and the TCRs formed by this pairing showed CDR3 homology.

In the germline V gene, CDR1 corresponds to LGHNA and CDR2 to YSLEER. From the cysteine up to the phenylalanine, the CDR3 has a length of 13 residues. Solely the CDR3 DNA is kept, with 39 bases framed from the first base. V was cut back by 0 bases and J by 10 bases, leaving a gap of 10 bases between them. Sequencing was carried out with an Illumina MiSeq. TCRdb handled the public reads itself, with Q25 trimming in fastp and clone calling in MiXCR, and kept productive beta chains. Rows merge per CDR3 protein into single entries with the most common DNA and genes. For this sample there are some 3,700 distinct CDR3 sequences; approximately 20% appear just once. In total, the top ten clones hold over 8.5% of the sample. CD4+ T cells collected through bronchoalveolar lavage were the source used for profiling TCR repertoires. This clonotype was found many times. The clone's antigen remains unknown. Per-base quality was not reported, and no clone a single base away is much larger than it.

The source is a human donor with sarcoidosis (Löfgren's syndrome or another form), or a control subject (not recorded which). In this chain, TRBV4-3 is recombined with TRBJ2-1; the D gene is perhaps TRBD2, from 5 matching bases. Sequenced material: CD4+ T cells from bronchoalveolar lavage. The nucleotides are TGCGCCAGCAGCCAAGATCGAGGGCTAGAGCAGTTCTTC. This translates into CASSQDRGLEQFF.